Shown below are 7 T cell receptor beta chains from a single sample sequenced in a study of shared clonotypes between healthy human individuals. Assay used: immunoSEQ multiplex PCR; TCRdb lists only in-frame clones, some missing. The sample has about 770,000 clones, roughly two thirds seen once; the top ten hold under 2%. Material: memory CD4+ T cells sorted from blood. The subset was: CD45RA-negative fraction. The receptors come from a woman aged 25 to 45 in good health.

For this clone: The sample holds other DNA sequences that translate to the same CDR3. CDR3 in amino acids: CASSNQGGNQPQHF. CDR3 sequence (DNA): TGTGCCAGTAGTAATCAGGGCGGCAATCAGCCCCAGCATTTT. The chain recombines TRBV19 with TRBJ1-5, with D perhaps TRBD1 (5 bases). CDR1 and CDR2 (germline): LNHDA, SQIVND (reference sequence). The CDR3 is 14 residues long. V was shortened by 4 bases and J by 2 bases, with 9 bases between the two germline ends.

This rearrangement joins TRBV27 to TRBJ2-7, with TRBD1 as a possible D gene (6 bases). V dropped 6 bases and J dropped 4 bases, with 19 bases sitting between them. This CDR3 is 15 amino acids long. In germline, CDR1 is MNHEY, CDR2 SMNVEV (reference sequence). The CDR3 sequence is CASRGRGTAFYEQYF. CDR3 DNA: TGTGCCAGCAGGGGCAGGGGCACCGCCTTTTACGAGCAGTACTTC.

This chain connects TRBV19 to TRBJ2-6; 8 bases are a match to TRBD2. This CDR3 is built from 17 residues. Germline trimming cut 2 bases from V and 0 bases from J; bases unmatched to any gene: 3. The V gene's germline CDR1 is LNHDA and CDR2 SQIVND (reference sequence). CDR3 in DNA: TGTGCCAGTAGTATACTAGCGGGCCCCTCTGGGGCCAACGTCCTGACTTTC. This gives the protein CASSILAGPSGANVLTF.

This sequence joins TRBV7-9 and TRBJ2-1; no definite D call. The CDR3 has 15 amino acids. Germline V gives CDR1 SEHNR, CDR2 FQNEAQ (reference sequence). Between the trimmed V and J ends, which lost 4 bases and 0 bases, there was a span of 10 bases. CDR3 sequence: CASSSVVGSYNEQFF. The CDR3 DNA reads TGTGCCAGCAGCTCAGTAGTAGGCTCCTACAATGAGCAGTTCTTC.

CDR3 sequence (DNA): TGTGCCAGCTCACCGCGACCCGGGGCCGGAGGCCACTATGGCTACACCTTC. Protein product: CASSPRPGAGGHYGYTF. The J gene is TRBJ1-2, the V gene TRBV18; possible D gene TRBD1, 5 bases. V lost 3 bases, J lost 3 bases, and 20 bases lay in between. The germline gives CDR1 KGHSH, CDR2 LQKENI. CDR3 length equals 17 residues.

This rearrangement joins TRBV7-2 to TRBJ2-5; D gene uncertain. V shed 5 bases and J shed 2 bases, with 12 bases lying between them. The CDR3 loop spans 14 amino acids. From germline, CDR1 is SGHTA and CDR2 FQGNSA. CDR3 residues: CASSMTGQQETQYF. The CDR3 DNA is TGTGCCAGCAGCATGACCGGTCAACAAGAGACCCAGTACTTC.

The J gene is TRBJ2-3, the V gene TRBV27; 8 bases agree with TRBD1. Germline V gene data show CDR1 as MNHEY and CDR2 as SMNVEV (reference sequence). Unmatched junction bases numbered 5, after V lost 1 base and J lost 2 bases. The CDR3 sequence is 16 residues long. The CDR3 DNA follows: TGTGCCAGCAGTTTATGGGGACAGGTAAACACAGATACGCAGTATTTT. It yields the protein CASSLWGQVNTDTQYF.